The 10 T cell receptor beta chains below were found in one sample sequenced in a study of cytomegalovirus exposure and HLA in healthy donors. PCR involved 60 Vbeta and 13 Jbeta primers. Assay used: immunoSEQ multiplex PCR; TCRdb lists only in-frame clones, some missing. The sample lists under 150,000 clones; nearly 80% were seen once. Sequencing was carried out using PBMCs. The receptors originated from a woman in her 30s in good health and CMV-seropositive.

This clone is a singleton in its sample. V gene TRBV7-3 combines with J gene TRBJ2-3; 15 bases align to TRBD2. Trimming took 5 bases from V and 4 from J; bases not matched to a gene: 10. CDR1 SGHTA and CDR2 FQGTGA come from the germline V gene. This CDR3 has 18 residues. CDR3 in amino acids: CASSRGTSGGSVSDTQYF. CDR3 sequence (DNA): TGTGCCAGCAGCCGTGGGACTAGCGGGGGGTCTGTTTCAGATACGCAGTATTTT.

Only a few counts were recorded for this clone. The rearrangement links TRBV5-6 to TRBJ2-5; a possible D gene is TRBD1 (6 bases). V was shortened by 3 bases and J by 14 bases, with 20 bases between the two germline ends. CDR3 size: 13 residues. Germline CDR1 SGHDT, CDR2 YYEEEE. The DNA for the CDR3 is TGTGCCAGCAGCTCGGAGAACGGACAGCGAGGCTACTTC. Encoded protein: CASSSENGQRGYF.

The chain combines TRBV9 with TRBJ2-3, with 11 nucleotides matching TRBD2. Germline CDR1 reads SGDLS; CDR2 reads YYNGEE. Unmatched junction bases numbered 5, after V lost 0 bases and J lost 5 bases. The CDR3 has 16 residues. For the CDR3, the DNA is TGTGCCAGCAGCGTAGGTAGCGGGGGGGCCTTAGATACGCAGTATTTT. It yields the protein CASSVGSGGALDTQYF. Full variable domain (remainder filled in from reference TRBV9 and TRBJ2-3): DSGVTQTPKHLITATGQRVTLRCSPRSGDLSVYWYQQSLDQGLQFLIQYYNGEERAKGNILERFSAQQFPDLHSELNLSSLELGDSALYFCASSVGSGGALDTQYFGPGTRLTVL.

The rearrangement joins TRBV19 to TRBJ1-1; 7 bases are a match to TRBD1. Unmatched junction bases numbered 3, after V lost 5 bases and J lost 3 bases. This CDR3 spans 13 amino acids. Per the germline V gene, CDR1 is LNHDA and CDR2 is SQIVND (reference sequence). CDR3 region: CASSRQGYTEAFF. Written as DNA, the CDR3 is TGTGCCAGTAGTCGACAGGGTTACACTGAAGCTTTCTTT. Looking up the rest from reference TRBV19 and TRBJ1-1 gives the full variable domain: DGGITQSPKYLFRKEGQNVTLSCEQNLNHDAMYWYRQDPGQGLRLIYYSQIVNDFQKGDIAEGYSVSREKKESFPLTVTSAQKNPTAFYLCASSRQGYTEAFFGQGTRLTVV.

The chain carries TRBV5-1 and TRBJ1-2; D is possibly TRBD1 (6 bases). Germline CDR1 reads SGHRS; CDR2 reads YFSETQ. Trimming left V 2 bases short and J 6 bases short, with 11 bases between. The CDR3 covers 13 residues. CDR3 sequence: CASSFTGWDGYTF. The DNA for the CDR3 is TGCGCCAGCAGCTTTACAGGGTGGGATGGCTACACCTTC. The entire variable domain, with the rest obtained from reference TRBV5-1 and TRBJ1-2, is as follows: KAGVTQTPRYLIKTRGQQVTLSCSPISGHRSVSWYQQTPGQGLQFLFEYFSETQRNKGNFPGRFSGRQFSNSRSEMNVSTLELGDSALYLCASSFTGWDGYTFGSGTRLTVV.

This chain joins TRBV5-1 and TRBJ1-2; 7 nucleotides agree with TRBD1. Germline assignment: CDR1 SGHRS and CDR2 YFSETQ. The CDR3 loop spans 16 amino acids. V was pared by 4 bases and J by 3 bases, with 12 bases of the junction left unmatched. For the CDR3, the DNA is TGCGCCAGCAGCGCTCAGACCGGGGACAGTCACTATGGCTACACCTTC. Protein: CASSAQTGDSHYGYTF.

This clone appeared a few times. The CDR3 protein is CASSPAGGAHYEQYF. CDR3 sequence (DNA): TGTGCCAGCAGCCCGGCGGGGGGGGCTCACTACGAGCAGTACTTC. V usage is TRBV5-6 and J usage is TRBJ2-7, with TRBD2 matching over 9 bases. This CDR3 region has 15 residues. Germline V gives CDR1 SGHDT, CDR2 YYEEEE. The V segment lost 4 bases and the J segment 3 bases; nucleotides outside the gene matches: 8.

J is TRBJ2-1 and V is TRBV5-6; D might be TRBD2 (6 bases). The CDR3 is 13 amino acids. From germline, CDR1 is SGHDT and CDR2 YYEEEE. Trimming pared 7 bases from V and 7 bases from J, leaving 15 bases between. For the CDR3, the DNA is TGTGCCAGCGAACACGGGGACTGGAATGAGCAGTTCTTC. Translation: CASEHGDWNEQFF. The whole variable domain, filled in from reference TRBV5-6 and TRBJ2-1, reads DAGVTQSPTHLIKTRGQQVTLRCSPKSGHDTVSWYQQALGQGPQFIFQYYEEEERQRGNFPDRFSGHQFPNYSSELNVNALLLGDSALYLCASEHGDWNEQFFGPGTRLTVL.

The chain is built from TRBV27 and TRBJ2-3; 8 nucleotides agree with TRBD2. V shed 1 base, J shed 6 bases, and the junction held 6 bases outside the gene matches. Looked up from germline, CDR1 is MNHEY and CDR2 is SMNVEV (reference sequence). This CDR3 comprises 15 residues. CDR3 sequence: CASSLFSGVPDTQYF. The DNA of the CDR3 is TGTGCCAGCAGTTTATTTAGCGGGGTACCGGATACGCAGTATTTT.

For the CDR3, the DNA is TGTGCCAGCAGGGCGACTAGCGGGGGTGAGCAGTTCTTC. Its protein is CASRATSGGEQFF. The chain recombines TRBV2 with TRBJ2-1, with 12 bases lining up with TRBD2. Germline V gene lookup returns CDR1 SNHLY and CDR2 FYNNEI. After removal of 6 bases from V and 9 bases from J, the junction contained 3 bases not matched to a gene. The CDR3 runs 13 residues.